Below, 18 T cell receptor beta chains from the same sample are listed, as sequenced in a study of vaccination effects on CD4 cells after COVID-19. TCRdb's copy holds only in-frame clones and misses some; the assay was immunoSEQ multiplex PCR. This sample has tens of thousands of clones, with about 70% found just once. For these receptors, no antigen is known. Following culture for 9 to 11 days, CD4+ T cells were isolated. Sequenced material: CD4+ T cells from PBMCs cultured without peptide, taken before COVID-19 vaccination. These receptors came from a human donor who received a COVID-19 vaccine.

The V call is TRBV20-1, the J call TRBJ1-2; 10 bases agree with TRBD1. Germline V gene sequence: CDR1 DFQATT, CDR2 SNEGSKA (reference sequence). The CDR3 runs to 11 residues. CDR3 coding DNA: TGCAGCGGGACAGGGGCTAGTGGCTACACCTTC. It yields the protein CSGTGASGYTF.

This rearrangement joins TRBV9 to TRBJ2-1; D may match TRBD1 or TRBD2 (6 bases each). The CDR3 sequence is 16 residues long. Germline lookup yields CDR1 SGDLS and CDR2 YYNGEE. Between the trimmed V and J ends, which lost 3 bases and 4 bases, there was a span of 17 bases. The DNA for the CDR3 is TGTGCCAGCAGCGCCGGAGGGGGGAACCCATACAATGAGCAGTTCTTC. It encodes CASSAGGGNPYNEQFF.

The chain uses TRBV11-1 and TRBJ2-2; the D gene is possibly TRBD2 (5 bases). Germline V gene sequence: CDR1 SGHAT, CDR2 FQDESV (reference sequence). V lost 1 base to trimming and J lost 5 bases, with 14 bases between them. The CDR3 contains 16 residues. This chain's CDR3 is CASSLVRGSWTGELFF. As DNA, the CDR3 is TGTGCCAGCAGCTTAGTCCGAGGGAGTTGGACCGGGGAGCTGTTTTTT.

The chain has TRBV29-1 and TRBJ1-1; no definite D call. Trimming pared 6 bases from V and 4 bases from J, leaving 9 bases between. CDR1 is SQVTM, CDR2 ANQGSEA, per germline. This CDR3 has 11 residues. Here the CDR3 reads CSVYTGTEAFF. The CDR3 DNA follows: TGCAGCGTGTATACGGGCACTGAAGCTTTCTTT.

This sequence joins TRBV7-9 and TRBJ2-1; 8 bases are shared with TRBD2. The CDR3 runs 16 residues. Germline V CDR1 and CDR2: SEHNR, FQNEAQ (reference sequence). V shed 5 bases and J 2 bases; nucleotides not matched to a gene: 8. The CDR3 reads CASSTSLAAAYNEQFF. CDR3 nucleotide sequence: TGTGCCAGCAGCACCTCACTAGCGGCCGCCTACAATGAGCAGTTCTTC.

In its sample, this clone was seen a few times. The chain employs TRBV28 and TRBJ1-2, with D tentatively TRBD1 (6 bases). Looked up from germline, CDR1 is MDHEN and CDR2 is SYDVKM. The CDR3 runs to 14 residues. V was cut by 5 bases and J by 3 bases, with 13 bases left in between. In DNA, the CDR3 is TGTGCCAGCAGTCCCAGGACAGCCTACTATGGCTACACCTTC. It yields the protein CASSPRTAYYGYTF.

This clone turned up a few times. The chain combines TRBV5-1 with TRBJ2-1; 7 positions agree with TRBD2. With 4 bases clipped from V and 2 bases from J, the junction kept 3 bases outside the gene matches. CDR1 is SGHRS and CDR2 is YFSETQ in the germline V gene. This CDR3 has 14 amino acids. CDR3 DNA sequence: TGCGCCAGCAGCGGCGGGGGTACCTACAATGAGCAGTTCTTC. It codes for CASSGGGTYNEQFF. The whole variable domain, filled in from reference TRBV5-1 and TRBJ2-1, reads KAGVTQTPRYLIKTRGQQVTLSCSPISGHRSVSWYQQTPGQGLQFLFEYFSETQRNKGNFPGRFSGRQFSNSRSEMNVSTLELGDSALYLCASSGGGTYNEQFFGPGTRLTVL.

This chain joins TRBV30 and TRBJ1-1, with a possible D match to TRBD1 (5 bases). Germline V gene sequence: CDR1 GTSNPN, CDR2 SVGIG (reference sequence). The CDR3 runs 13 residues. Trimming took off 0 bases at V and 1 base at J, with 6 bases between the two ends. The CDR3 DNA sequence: TGTGCCTGGAGTGTAAGGGGGAACACTGAAGCTTTCTTT. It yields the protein CAWSVRGNTEAFF.

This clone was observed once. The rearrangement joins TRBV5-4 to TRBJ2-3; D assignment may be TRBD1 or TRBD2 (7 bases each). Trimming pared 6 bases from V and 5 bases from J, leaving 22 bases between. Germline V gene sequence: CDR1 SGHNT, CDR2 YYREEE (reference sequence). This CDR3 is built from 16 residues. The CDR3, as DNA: TGTGCCAGCACTCAGGGGGGAGGGAGGGCCGAAGATACGCAGTATTTT. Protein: CASTQGGGRAEDTQYF.

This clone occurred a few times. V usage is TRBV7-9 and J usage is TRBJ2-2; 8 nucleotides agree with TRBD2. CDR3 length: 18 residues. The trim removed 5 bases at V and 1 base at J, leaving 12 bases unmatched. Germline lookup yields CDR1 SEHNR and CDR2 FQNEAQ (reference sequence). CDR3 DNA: TGTGCCAGCAGCCGAGCCGGGGGGGCCTCACGGAACACCGGGGAGCTGTTTTTT. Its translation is CASSRAGGASRNTGELFF.

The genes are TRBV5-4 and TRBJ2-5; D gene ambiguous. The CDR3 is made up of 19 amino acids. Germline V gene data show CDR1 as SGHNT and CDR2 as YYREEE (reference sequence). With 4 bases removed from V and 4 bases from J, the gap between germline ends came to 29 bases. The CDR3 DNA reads TGTGCCAGCAGCACGGCTACAGTACGCGGTTTTCGGGTGCCAGAGACCCAGTACTTC. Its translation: CASSTATVRGFRVPETQYF.

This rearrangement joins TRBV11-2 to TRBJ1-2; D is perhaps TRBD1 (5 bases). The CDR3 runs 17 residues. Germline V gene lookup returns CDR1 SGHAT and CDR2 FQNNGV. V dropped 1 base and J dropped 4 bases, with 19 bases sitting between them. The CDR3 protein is CASSLARVIGDFYGYTF. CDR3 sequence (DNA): TGTGCCAGCAGCTTAGCGAGGGTCATCGGGGACTTCTATGGCTACACCTTC.

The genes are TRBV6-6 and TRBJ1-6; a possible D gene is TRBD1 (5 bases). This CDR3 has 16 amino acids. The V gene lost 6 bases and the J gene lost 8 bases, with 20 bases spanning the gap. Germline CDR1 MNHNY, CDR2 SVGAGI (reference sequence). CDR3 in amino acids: CASRPPGLPTHSPLHF. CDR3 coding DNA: TGTGCCAGCAGACCTCCGGGACTCCCTACCCATTCACCCCTCCACTTT.

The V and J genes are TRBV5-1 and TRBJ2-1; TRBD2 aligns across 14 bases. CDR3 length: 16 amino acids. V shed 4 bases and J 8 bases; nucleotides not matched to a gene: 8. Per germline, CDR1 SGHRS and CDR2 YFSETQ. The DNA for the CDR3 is TGCGCCAGCAGCCCTCAACCGGGACTAGCGGGAGATGAGCAGTTCTTC. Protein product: CASSPQPGLAGDEQFF.

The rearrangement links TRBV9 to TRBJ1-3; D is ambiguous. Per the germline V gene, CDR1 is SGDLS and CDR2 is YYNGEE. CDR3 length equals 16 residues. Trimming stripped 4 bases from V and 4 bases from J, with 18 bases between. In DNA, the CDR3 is TGTGCCAGCAGCCCCCGGGGTTGGGGTTACGGAAACACCATATATTTT. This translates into CASSPRGWGYGNTIYF.

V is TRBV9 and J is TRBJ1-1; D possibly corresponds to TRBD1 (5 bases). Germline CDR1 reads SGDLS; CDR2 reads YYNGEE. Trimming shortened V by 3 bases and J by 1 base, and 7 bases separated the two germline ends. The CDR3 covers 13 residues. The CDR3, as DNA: TGTGCCAGCAGCGCGGGACCGAACACTGAAGCTTTCTTT. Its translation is CASSAGPNTEAFF.

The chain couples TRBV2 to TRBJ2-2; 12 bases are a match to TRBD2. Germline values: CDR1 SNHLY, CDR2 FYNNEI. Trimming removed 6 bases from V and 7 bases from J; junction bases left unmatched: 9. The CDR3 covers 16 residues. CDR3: CASSPSGGAVGGELFF. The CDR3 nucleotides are TGTGCCAGCAGCCCTAGCGGGGGGGCGGTCGGCGGGGAGCTGTTTTTT.

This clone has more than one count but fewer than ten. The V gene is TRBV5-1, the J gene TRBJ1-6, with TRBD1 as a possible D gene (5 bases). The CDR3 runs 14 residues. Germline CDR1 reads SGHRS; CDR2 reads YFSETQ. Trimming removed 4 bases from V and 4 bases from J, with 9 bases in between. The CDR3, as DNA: TGCGCCAGCAGCGGCGGGGGGTATAATTCACCCCTCCACTTT. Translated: CASSGGGYNSPLHF.